A selection of T cell receptor beta chains follows, all from one sample in a study of T-cell reconstitution after alpha-beta-depleted transplantation in children. MiXCR was run by TCRdb on the PCR reads, yielding one entry per CDR3 protein. The profile shows some 200,000 distinct CDR3 sequences, 9.5% to 13% of them singletons. The sequences come from PBMCs, collected before TCRalphabeta/CD19-depleted stem cell transplant. These receptor sequences come from a child younger than two with acute myeloid leukemia, due to receive a stem cell transplant. Each CDR3 is given with its conserved first and last residue. The order of the fields is D gene, clone size, J gene, V gene, CDR3 DNA, CDR3 protein. D genes are given only for firm matches. Only part of the rows carry a size: once, few, many, or a class if the clone is expanded.

- | many | TRBJ2-5 | TRBV28 | TGTGCCAGCACCCCGAAGGGCAGTTACTTCCGGACCCAGTACTTC | CASTPKGSYFRTQYF
TRBD1 | few | TRBJ1-5 | TRBV19 | TGTGCCAGTCGCCCCCAGGGGGCTAGCCAGCCCCAGCATTTT | CASRPQGASQPQHF
- | many | TRBJ2-2 | TRBV12-3/TRBV12-4 | TGTGCCAGCAGTCGGGGGCCCGGGGAGCTGTTTTTT | CASSRGPGELFF
- | many | TRBJ1-4 | TRBV11-2 | TGTGCCAGCAGCCAGTACGCCCAGGGAGCAACTAATGAAAAACTGTTTTTT | CASSQYAQGATNEKLFF
- | many | TRBJ2-1 | TRBV2 | TGTGCCAGCAGTGGAGGCGGGTGGGAGCAGTTCTTC | CASSGGGWEQFF
TRBD1 | many | TRBJ1-1 | TRBV12-3/TRBV12-4 | TGTGCCAGCACCCCGACAGGGTCGAACACTGAAGCTTTCTTT | CASTPTGSNTEAFF
TRBD1 | many | TRBJ2-1 | TRBV28 | TGTGCCAGCCGGGACAGGGTCAATGAGCAGTTCTTC | CASRDRVNEQFF
TRBD2 | - | TRBJ2-1 | TRBV5-1 | TGTACCAGCAGCTTCAGGACTAGTGGTGTCGATGAGCAGTTCTTC | CTSSFRTSGVDEQFF
TRBD2 | - | TRBJ2-7 | TRBV11-2 | TGTGCCAGCAGCCCAACCGGGACTAGCGGGGTCTACGAGCAGTACTTC | CASSPTGTSGVYEQYF
TRBD2 | many | TRBJ2-1 | TRBV5-1 | TGCGCCAGCAGCTTGGTCGCAGCGGGGTACCATGAGCAGTTCTTC | CASSLVAAGYHEQFF
- | many | TRBJ2-3 | TRBV4-2 | TGTGCCAGCAGCCTGGATCCGATGGGAGGGGGTGGCACAGATACGCAGTATTTT | CASSLDPMGGGGTDTQYF
TRBD1 | many | TRBJ2-7 | TRBV18 | TGTGCCAGCTCACCACCGGGACAGAGATACGAGCAGTACTTC | CASSPPGQRYEQYF
TRBD2 | many | TRBJ2-7 | TRBV7-2 | TGTGCCAGCAGCTTGATTAGCGGGAGGGTGTACGGCGAGCAGTACTTC | CASSLISGRVYGEQYF
- | - | TRBJ2-7 | TRBV25-1 | TGTGCCAGCGGGTGGGGGTCCGAGCAGTACTTC | CASGWGSEQYF
- | many | TRBJ2-3 | TRBV5-1 | TGCGCCAGCAGCCCCGATGGTAGCACAGATACGCAGTATTTT | CASSPDGSTDTQYF
- | many | TRBJ2-1 | TRBV28 | TGTGCCAGCAAGACAGGCGTAGGCTCCTACAATGAGCAGTTCTTC | CASKTGVGSYNEQFF
- | many | TRBJ2-1 | TRBV4-2 | TGTGCCAGCAGCCTTGAGGCTAGCTCCTACAATGAGCAGTTCTTC | CASSLEASSYNEQFF
- | many | TRBJ2-3 | TRBV28 | TGTGCCAGCAGTTTTACCAAGGGTAATACGCAGTATTTT | CASSFTKGNTQYF
- | - | TRBJ2-1 | TRBV2 | TGTGCCAGCAGTTTTTGGGGGGACTCCTACAATGAGCAGTTCTTC | CASSFWGDSYNEQFF
- | many | TRBJ2-7 | TRBV20-1 | TGCAGTGCTAGCTCCTTGAGTAGGAAGGAGCAGTACTTC | CSASSLSRKEQYF
- | many | TRBJ1-6 | TRBV20-1 | TGCAGTGTAATAGGGAAAGGGAGTTCACCCCTCCACTTT | CSVIGKGSSPLHF
- | many | TRBJ2-1 | TRBV7-9 | TGTGCCAGCAGCCCCCTCGGGTCGGATGAGCAGTTCTTC | CASSPLGSDEQFF
- | many | TRBJ1-1 | TRBV27 | TGTGCCAGCAGTCAGTCTGGCAGCTATTCCCGACAGGTGGGGGCTTTCTTT | CASSQSGSYSRQVGAFF
- | many | TRBJ2-3 | TRBV7-2 | TGTGCCAGCAGCTTGGTTTTTGGGGGCACAGATACGCAGTATTTT | CASSLVFGGTDTQYF
TRBD1 | many | TRBJ2-7 | TRBV20-1 | TGCAGTGCTCGGGACAGGGCCTACGAGCAGTACTTC | CSARDRAYEQYF
- | many | TRBJ1-2 | TRBV5-1 | TGCGCCAGCAGCTTGGGAGGGGATGATGGCTACACCTTC | CASSLGGDDGYTF
TRBD2 | many | TRBJ2-7 | TRBV20-1 | TGCAGTGCTAGACCCCGGGACTACTCCTACGAGCAGTACTTC | CSARPRDYSYEQYF
- | - | TRBJ1-2 | TRBV5-6 | TGTGCCAGCAGCCTGGCCGGGGGCATGAACTATGGCTACACCTTC | CASSLAGGMNYGYTF
- | many | TRBJ2-1 | TRBV20-1 | TGCAGTGCTAGTTCCTTCGGGATTCCTCTGGGCCACAATGAGCAGTTCTTC | CSASSFGIPLGHNEQFF
- | many | TRBJ1-1 | TRBV21-1 | TGTGCCAGCAGCAAAATCAGGACACCCAACACTGAAGCTTTCTTT | CASSKIRTPNTEAFF
- | many | TRBJ1-1 | TRBV6-2/TRBV6-3 | TGTGCCAGCAGCTGGACAGCTAACACTGAAGCTTTCTTT | CASSWTANTEAFF
- | many | TRBJ2-1 | TRBV19 | TGTGCCAGTAGTCGCGACAGACCGTGGGACAATGAGCAGTTCTTC | CASSRDRPWDNEQFF
- | - | TRBJ1-2 | TRBV7-9 | TGTGCCAGCAGCCGACCCGGGGGACGTGGCTACACCTTC | CASSRPGGRGYTF
- | many | TRBJ1-6 | TRBV7-2 | TGTGCCAGCAGCTTAATATGGCAAAATTCACCCCTCCACTTT | CASSLIWQNSPLHF
TRBD1 | - | TRBJ2-5 | TRBV6-1 | TGTGCCAGCAGACGCCGGACAGGGTCAGGGACCCAGTACTTC | CASRRRTGSGTQYF
- | few | TRBJ2-5 | TRBV6-6 | TGTGCCAGCAGTTACAGCCAGACCCAGTACTTC | CASSYSQTQYF
TRBD2 | few | TRBJ2-3 | TRBV11-2 | TGTGCCAGCAGCTTAAGTTCGACTAGCAGATACACAGATACGCAGTATTTT | CASSLSSTSRYTDTQYF
- | many | TRBJ2-3 | TRBV3-1 | TGTGCCAGCAGCCAAGGCGGACTCGCAGATACGCAGTATTTT | CASSQGGLADTQYF
- | many | TRBJ1-1 | TRBV20-1 | TGCAGTGCTACACTCCAGGAGAACACTGAAGCTTTCTTT | CSATLQENTEAFF
- | many | TRBJ2-5 | TRBV5-1 | TGCGCCAGCAGCTTGACGACCCTGGAGACCCAGTACTTC | CASSLTTLETQYF
TRBD1 | many | TRBJ2-2 | TRBV12-3/TRBV12-4 | TGTGCCAGCAGACGACAGGGCACCGGGGAGCTGTTTTTT | CASRRQGTGELFF
TRBD2 | many | TRBJ2-5 | TRBV6-2/TRBV6-3 | TGTGCCAGCAGTCGCGGACTAGCGGGGGTCCAAGAGACCCAGTACTTC | CASSRGLAGVQETQYF
- | many | TRBJ1-5 | TRBV12-3/TRBV12-4 | TGTGCCAGCAGTCTCTATGGCAATCAGCCCCAGCATTTT | CASSLYGNQPQHF
- | many | TRBJ1-6 | TRBV5-1 | TGCGCCAGCACCTCGGACGGGAATTCACCCCTCCACTTT | CASTSDGNSPLHF
- | many | TRBJ2-6 | TRBV5-4 | TGTGCCAGCAGCCCGGCTGGGCCCGGGGCCAACGTCCTGACTTTC | CASSPAGPGANVLTF
TRBD2 | many | TRBJ2-1 | TRBV4-2 | TGTGCCAGCAGCCAAGTGTCGGGGCTAGCGGGAGACAATGAGCAGTTCTTC | CASSQVSGLAGDNEQFF
- | - | TRBJ1-1 | TRBV29-1 | TGCAGCGTTCCCGGTCCCCTGTACACTGAAGCTTTCTTT | CSVPGPLYTEAFF
- | many | TRBJ2-1 | TRBV18 | TGTGCCAGCTCGCCCATAGAGGACAATGAGCAGTTCTTC | CASSPIEDNEQFF
TRBD2 | many | TRBJ2-1 | TRBV7-2 | TGTGCCAGCAGCCAACTAGCGGGAGTTTACAATGAGCAGTTCTTC | CASSQLAGVYNEQFF
TRBD1 | many | TRBJ2-7 | TRBV27 | TGTGCCAGCAGGGGACAGACCTACTACGAGCAGTACTTC | CASRGQTYYEQYF
TRBD2 | - | TRBJ2-1 | TRBV5-6 | TGTGCCAGCAGACCATCGGGACTAGGTTACAATGAGCAGTTCTTC | CASRPSGLGYNEQFF